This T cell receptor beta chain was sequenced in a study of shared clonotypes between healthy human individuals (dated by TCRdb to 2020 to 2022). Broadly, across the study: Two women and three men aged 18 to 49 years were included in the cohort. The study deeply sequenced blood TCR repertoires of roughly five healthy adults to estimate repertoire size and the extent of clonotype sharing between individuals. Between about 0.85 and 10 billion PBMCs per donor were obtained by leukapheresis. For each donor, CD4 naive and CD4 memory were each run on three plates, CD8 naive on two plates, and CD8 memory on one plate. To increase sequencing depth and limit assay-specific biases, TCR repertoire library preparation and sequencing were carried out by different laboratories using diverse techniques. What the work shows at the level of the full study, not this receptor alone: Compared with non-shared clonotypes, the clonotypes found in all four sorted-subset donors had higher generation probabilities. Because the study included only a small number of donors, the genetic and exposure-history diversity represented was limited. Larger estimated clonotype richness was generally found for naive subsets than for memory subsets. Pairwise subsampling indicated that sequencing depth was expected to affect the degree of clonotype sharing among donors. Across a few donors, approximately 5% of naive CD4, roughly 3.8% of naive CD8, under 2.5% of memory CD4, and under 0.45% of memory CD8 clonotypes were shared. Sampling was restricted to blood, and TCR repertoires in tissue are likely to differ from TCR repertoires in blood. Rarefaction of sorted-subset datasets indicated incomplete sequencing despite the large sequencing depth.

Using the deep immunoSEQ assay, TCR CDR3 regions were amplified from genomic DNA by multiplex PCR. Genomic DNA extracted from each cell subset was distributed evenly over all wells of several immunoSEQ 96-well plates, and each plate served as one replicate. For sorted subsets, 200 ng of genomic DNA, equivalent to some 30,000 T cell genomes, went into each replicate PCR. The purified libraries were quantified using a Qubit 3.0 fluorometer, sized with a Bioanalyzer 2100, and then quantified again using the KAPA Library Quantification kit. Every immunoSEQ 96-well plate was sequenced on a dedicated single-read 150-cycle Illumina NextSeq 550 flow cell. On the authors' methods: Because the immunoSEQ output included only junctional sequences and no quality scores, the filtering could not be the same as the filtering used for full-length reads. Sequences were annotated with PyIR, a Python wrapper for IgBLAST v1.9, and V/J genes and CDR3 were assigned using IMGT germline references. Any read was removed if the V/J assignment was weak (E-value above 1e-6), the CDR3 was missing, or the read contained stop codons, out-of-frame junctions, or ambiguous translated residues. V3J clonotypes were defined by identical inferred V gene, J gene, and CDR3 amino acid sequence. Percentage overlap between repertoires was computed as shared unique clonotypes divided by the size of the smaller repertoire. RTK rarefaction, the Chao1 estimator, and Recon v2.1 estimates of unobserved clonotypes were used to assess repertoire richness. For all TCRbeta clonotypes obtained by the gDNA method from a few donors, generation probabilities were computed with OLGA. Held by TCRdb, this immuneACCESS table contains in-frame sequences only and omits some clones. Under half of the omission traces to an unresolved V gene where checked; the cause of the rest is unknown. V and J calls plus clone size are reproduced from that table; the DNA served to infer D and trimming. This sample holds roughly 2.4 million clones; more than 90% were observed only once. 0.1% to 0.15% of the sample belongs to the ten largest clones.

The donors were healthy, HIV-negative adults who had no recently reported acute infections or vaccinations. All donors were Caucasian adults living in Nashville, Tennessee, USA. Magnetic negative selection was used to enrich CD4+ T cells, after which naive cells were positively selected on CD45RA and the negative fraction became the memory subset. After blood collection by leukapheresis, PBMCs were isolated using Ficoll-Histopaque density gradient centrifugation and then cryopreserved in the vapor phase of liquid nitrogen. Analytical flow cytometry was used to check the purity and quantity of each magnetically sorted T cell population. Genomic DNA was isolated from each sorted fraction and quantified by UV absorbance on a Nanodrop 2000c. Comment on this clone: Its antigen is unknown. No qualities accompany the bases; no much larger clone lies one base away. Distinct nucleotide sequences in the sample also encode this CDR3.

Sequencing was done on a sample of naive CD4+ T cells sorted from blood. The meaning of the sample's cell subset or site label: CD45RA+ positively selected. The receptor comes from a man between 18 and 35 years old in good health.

The DNA is as follows: TGTGCCAGCAGCTCTAGCGGGGGCACCGGGGAGCTGTTTTTT. Translated, it reads CASSSSGGTGELFF. The chain is encoded by TRBV7-9 joined to TRBJ2-2, with 10 junctional bases fitting TRBD2. The germline V end is reduced by 4 bases and the J end by 4 bases; junction bases left unmatched: 0. The germline V gene (reference sequence) supplies CDR1 SEHNR and CDR2 FQNEAQ. The CDR3 has 14 amino acids, counting the end cysteine and phenylalanine. Kept here is only the CDR3 DNA, which spans 42 bases and is read in frame from base 1.